A selection of T cell receptor beta chains follows, all from one sample in a study of CD8 T cells in Susac syndrome. TCRdb analysed the immunoSEQ multiplex PCR reads with MiXCR anew, one entry per CDR3 protein. This repertoire shows some 150,000 distinct CDR3 sequences, approximately 95% found once; its top ten account for more than 0.11%. The sequenced sample consisted of CD4+ T cells from PBMCs. These receptors originate from a human donor with Susac syndrome. Both conserved end residues are part of each CDR3. D genes are given only for firm matches. Size tells how often a clone was seen (once, few, many) or the class of an expanded clone, and some rows leave it out.

.	TRBJ1-2	.	TRBV6-5	TGTGCCAGCAGGAAGGCCTTGGGGGATGGCTACACCTTC	CASRKALGDGYTF
.	TRBJ2-2	.	TRBV29-1	TGCAGCGCTACAGCAGGGGGGGGAAACACCGGGGAGCTGTTTTTT	CSATAGGGNTGELFF
few	TRBJ1-6	.	TRBV12-3/TRBV12-4	TGTGCCAGCAGTTTGAGCAGGGGTAATTCACCCCTCCACTTT	CASSLSRGNSPLHF
once	TRBJ2-5	TRBD2	TRBV20-1	TGCAGTGCTAGAGAAGCGGGAGGGCCTCAAGAGACCCAGTACTTC	CSAREAGGPQETQYF
.	TRBJ2-5	TRBD2	TRBV12-3/TRBV12-4	TGTGCCAGCAGACGAGGACTAGCGGGTGATAGGGAGACCCAGTACTTC	CASRRGLAGDRETQYF
.	TRBJ1-2	.	TRBV25-1	TGTGCCAGCAGCGGCGCTAACTATGGCTACACCTTC	CASSGANYGYTF
.	TRBJ2-4	.	TRBV2	TGTGCCAGCTGGGGCGGAACCAGCAAAAACATTCAGTACTTC	CASWGGTSKNIQYF
.	TRBJ1-1	.	TRBV12-5	TGTGCTAGTGGTTTGGGTCGTGAAGCTTTCTTT	CASGLGREAFF
.	TRBJ2-5	.	TRBV6-2/TRBV6-3	TGTGCCAGCAGTTACCGGGAGACCCAGTACTTC	CASSYRETQYF
.	TRBJ1-1	.	TRBV20-1	TGCAGTGCTTCTGTCGGGAACACTGAAGCTTTCTTT	CSASVGNTEAFF
.	TRBJ2-7	.	TRBV23-1	TGCGCCAGCTGCGACGAGCAGTACTTC	CASCDEQYF
.	TRBJ2-5	TRBD1	TRBV20-1	TGCAGTGCTAATATGGGACAGCAAGAGACCCAGTACTTC	CSANMGQQETQYF
.	TRBJ2-7	TRBD2	TRBV12-3/TRBV12-4	TGTGCCAGCAGTCAGGGACTAGCGGGGTTGGGGCAGTACTTC	CASSQGLAGLGQYF
once	TRBJ1-2	.	TRBV12-3/TRBV12-4	TGTGCCAGCAGCCGCACCGGGACGGGTTCCTATGGCTACACCTTC	CASSRTGTGSYGYTF
.	TRBJ2-2	.	TRBV5-1	.	CASSTRDSSTPGSCFF